This T cell receptor beta chain was retrieved from a study of blood T cell repertoires in COVID-19. About the study: PBMCs, B-cell-depleted T cells, or T cells were the source of the cDNA or gDNA that made up the material.

Seattle's enrolled individuals joined amid active infection and were then monitored longitudinally. Only in-frame clones appear in the TCRdb table, and some are missing; sequencing was by immunoSEQ multiplex PCR. The profile shows 250,000 to 300,000 clones, approximately 86% of them singletons. This clone was detected only once. The receptor was derived from a woman in her sixties or seventies with COVID-19, enrolled during active disease. Sequencing was carried out using peripheral blood.

The DNA of the CDR3 is TGCGCCAGCAGCTTGGGTTGGAGGGGGCGGCTTCCTAATGAAAAACTGTTTTTT. Residues: CASSLGWRGRLPNEKLFF. The genes are TRBV5-1 and TRBJ1-4; TRBD1 agrees at 7 bases. This CDR3 is built from 18 residues. Trimming cost V 0 bases and J 3 bases; bases outside gene matches: 11. Germline-derived CDR1 and CDR2 are SGHRS and YFSETQ.